This T cell receptor beta chain was sequenced during a study of T cells in Graves' hyperthyroidism and ophthalmopathy (dated by TCRdb to the late 2010s). Broadly, across the study: Peripheral blood samples were taken at the time of initial diagnosis, prior to any treatment. In addition, the study compared T-cell repertoires in thyroid tissue and in blood from about six Graves' hyperthyroidism patients. An independent validation cohort of around 19 hyperthyroidism patients and about 15 patients who later progressed to ophthalmopathy tested prospective prediction of ophthalmopathy. A discovery cohort of about 96 patients, 43 with Graves' ophthalmopathy and roughly 59 with stable Graves' hyperthyroidism, was used to find distinguishing TCR V-J signatures. According to the paper, TCR Vbeta CDR3 sequencing was carried out on 135 peripheral blood samples, which came from under 50 ophthalmopathy, 75 or so hyperthyroidism and 17 progressor patients. Following sampling, methimazole starting at 30 mg daily was given to hyperthyroidism patients, and high-dose intravenous methylprednisolone was given to ophthalmopathy patients. The roughly 100 discovery patients were randomly divided into training and test sets at a 7:3 ratio.

Hyperthyroidism patients were aged 18 to 65 years and newly diagnosed, with disease duration of less than 2 months. Any patient with an uncontrolled infection, another autoimmune disease, pregnancy or lactation was excluded. Diagnoses relied on clinical symptoms, serum thyroxine and TRAb, thyroid ultrasound and orbital computed tomography. Blood from progressor patients was drawn when they were first diagnosed with hyperthyroidism, before any ophthalmopathy symptoms appeared. Ficoll-Paque density gradient centrifugation was used to isolate PBMCs from 9.5 to 10 ml of fresh peripheral blood. Patients classed as progressors first received a Graves' hyperthyroidism diagnosis and then went on to develop ophthalmopathy during follow-up. Total RNA was extracted with Trizol reagent, and quality was checked on an Agilent 2100 Bioanalyzer. Here V drops 6 bases and J drops 6 bases, and the junction holds 4 bases not matched to any gene. The germline V gene sets CDR1 to SNHLY and CDR2 to FYNNEI. The CDR3, from cysteine to phenylalanine, totals 14 residues. Only the CDR3 part of the read is kept: 42 bases, read in frame from the first base.

General conclusions and limits of the study: A model built on a 13 V-J signature distinguished ophthalmopathy from stable hyperthyroidism, reaching 85% to 90% sensitivity and approximately 81% specificity in cross-validation and 80%/75% in testing. Sample size was not statistically predetermined, and investigators were not blinded to group allocation. In validation, the model predicted progression to ophthalmopathy with 55% to 71% sensitivity and approximately 74% specificity, a median of 6.5 months before onset. Most expanded thyroid clonotypes (frequency above 0.001) were also detected in blood, a finding suggesting that blood repertoires may reflect thyroid immune responses.

The TCR beta CDR3 regions were amplified from RNA transcripts. A first-round RT-PCR of the TCR CDR3 used the HTBI primer set with the Qiagen OneStep RT-PCR kit. Libraries were constructed in a second round of multiplex PCR, after which size selection and purification were performed. The libraries were sequenced on an Illumina HiSeq2000 using paired-end 100 bp reads. For the original study's pipeline: Raw data were processed with SOAPnuke, discarding reads with adapters, uncalled bases, mean Phred below 15, or no exact constant-primer or identifier match. COPE v1.2.5 was used to merge high-quality paired reads, and clonotypes were defined as unique nucleotide sequences. MiTCR v1.1 was used to align clonotypes to the IMGT TRBV, TRBD and TRBJ reference segments. The analysis included only V-J combinations with a frequency above 0.0001, which together covered approximately 99% of the repertoires. A TCS score was defined as the ratio of F50 (clonal expansion) to E x V (chaos), with BLOSUM62-based TCRdist applied between CDR3 peptides within each V-J. Welch's t-statistics and random forest reduced 450 to 600 V-J features to 13, which were used in a naive Bayes classifier (R e1071). TCRdb ran its own pipeline on the public reads, namely fastp trimming at Q25 and MiXCR clone calling, and kept in-frame beta chains. CDR3 protein sequences are deduplicated, and each keeps its most common genes and DNA. TCRdb, not the original authors, processed these V and J calls. The table for this sample lists 650,000 to 850,000 distinct CDR3 sequences; 18% of them were counted only once. Jointly, the top ten make up 16% of the sample.

This clonotype was seen at least ten times. Its antigen is not yet known. Per-base qualities were not stored, and no clone one base away is much larger. Here the chain combines TRBV2 and TRBJ2-1, with 11 bases aligning to TRBD2. The receptor was isolated from a woman between 45 and 60 years old with Graves' hyperthyroidism that later progressed to Graves' ophthalmopathy. Sequenced: blood. In nucleotides, the sequence is TGTGCCAGCAGCAAGCTAGCGGGGGGCAATGAGCAGTTCTTC. Translated, it gives CASSKLAGGNEQFF.